A selection of T cell receptor beta chains follows, all from one sample in a study of blood T cell repertoires in COVID-19. Assay: immunoSEQ multiplex PCR; the TCRdb copy retains only in-frame clones and omits some. This table holds roughly 80,000 clones, more than 65% found once. Sequencing was done on a sample of peripheral blood. The receptors were sampled from an elderly man with acute or convalescent COVID-19. Both conserved end residues are part of each CDR3. The D gene is left open where the match is weak. Size is stated for part of the rows, as once, few or many counts, or as a class when the clone is expanded.

CDR3 protein: CASRQDDTGELFF; CDR3 DNA: TGTGCCAGCAGACAGGATGACACCGGGGAGCTGTTTTTT; clone size: .; V gene: TRBV2; D gene: .; J gene: TRBJ2-2
CDR3 protein: CASSQVDRGGYTF; CDR3 DNA: TGTGCCAGCAGCCAAGTAGACAGGGGAGGCTACACCTTC; clone size: .; V gene: TRBV14; D gene: TRBD1; J gene: TRBJ1-2
CDR3 protein: CTSSQEGGPKLVVSTEAFF; CDR3 DNA: TGCACCAGCAGCCAAGAAGGGGGACCAAAACTTGTTGTTAGCACTGAAGCTTTCTTT; clone size: .; V gene: TRBV1; D gene: .; J gene: TRBJ1-1
CDR3 protein: CATSRGNRVSSYEQYF; CDR3 DNA: TGTGCCACCAGCAGAGGGAACAGGGTTAGCTCCTACGAGCAGTACTTC; clone size: .; V gene: TRBV15; D gene: .; J gene: TRBJ2-7
CDR3 protein: CASGLGQGYQPQHF; CDR3 DNA: TGTGCTAGTGGACTCGGACAGGGGTATCAGCCCCAGCATTTT; clone size: few; V gene: TRBV12-5; D gene: TRBD1; J gene: TRBJ1-5
CDR3 protein: CASSEYGTGGYEQYF; CDR3 DNA: TGTGCCAGCAGTGAATACGGGACAGGGGGATACGAGCAGTACTTC; clone size: .; V gene: TRBV6-1; D gene: TRBD1; J gene: TRBJ2-7
CDR3 protein: CASSFDSPGAEAFF; CDR3 DNA: TGTGCCAGCAGCTTTGACAGCCCTGGGGCTGAAGCTTTCTTT; clone size: .; V gene: TRBV3-1/TRBV3-2; D gene: .; J gene: TRBJ1-1
CDR3 protein: CASKGQDRKAFF; CDR3 DNA: TGCGCCAGTAAGGGGCAGGACCGGAAAGCTTTCTTT; clone size: .; V gene: TRBV5-1; D gene: .; J gene: TRBJ1-1
CDR3 protein: CASSQTGRGPQHF; CDR3 DNA: TGTGCCAGCAGCCAAACAGGGCGAGGGCCCCAGCATTTT; clone size: .; V gene: TRBV3-1/TRBV3-2; D gene: .; J gene: TRBJ1-5
CDR3 protein: CASSQQGSQETQYF; CDR3 DNA: TGTGCCAGCTCACAACAGGGGTCCCAAGAGACCCAGTACTTC; clone size: .; V gene: TRBV18; D gene: TRBD1; J gene: TRBJ2-5
CDR3 protein: CASSPLAGVSYEQYF; CDR3 DNA: TGTGCCAGCAGCCCTCTAGCGGGGGTTTCCTACGAGCAGTACTTC; clone size: .; V gene: TRBV11-2; D gene: TRBD2; J gene: TRBJ2-7
CDR3 protein: CASSLDRDSGNTIYF; CDR3 DNA: TGTGCCAGCAGCTTAGACAGGGACTCTGGAAACACCATATATTTT; clone size: .; V gene: TRBV7-8; D gene: .; J gene: TRBJ1-3
CDR3 protein: CASSARQGLTETQYF; CDR3 DNA: TGTGCCAGCAGCGCGAGACAGGGGTTGACAGAGACCCAGTACTTC; clone size: .; V gene: TRBV9; D gene: TRBD1; J gene: TRBJ2-5
CDR3 protein: CASSIGTANYGYTF; CDR3 DNA: TGTGCCAGTAGTATAGGAACAGCTAACTATGGCTACACCTTC; clone size: .; V gene: TRBV19; D gene: .; J gene: TRBJ1-2
CDR3 protein: CASSSRLGEETTQYF; CDR3 DNA: TGTGCTAGCAGCTCCCGACTTGGGGAGGAGACGACCCAGTACTTC; clone size: .; V gene: TRBV7-7; D gene: .; J gene: TRBJ2-5
CDR3 protein: CASSRRGGSYEQYF; CDR3 DNA: TGTGCCAGCAGCCGACGGGGGGGATCCTACGAGCAGTACTTC; clone size: .; V gene: TRBV3-1/TRBV3-2; D gene: TRBD2; J gene: TRBJ2-7
CDR3 protein: CASSQVTTTANNEQFF; CDR3 DNA: TGTGCCAGCAGCCAAGTCACAACTACCGCCAACAATGAGCAGTTCTTC; clone size: .; V gene: TRBV3-1/TRBV3-2; D gene: .; J gene: TRBJ2-1
CDR3 protein: CASSPGGSYGYTF; CDR3 DNA: TGTGCCAGCAGCCCGGGAGGAAGCTATGGCTACACCTTC; clone size: .; V gene: TRBV7-9; D gene: .; J gene: TRBJ1-2
CDR3 protein: CASSPIYGGAHQETQYF; CDR3 DNA: TGTGCCAGCAGCCCCATATATGGCGGGGCACATCAAGAGACCCAGTACTTC; clone size: .; V gene: TRBV2; D gene: .; J gene: TRBJ2-5
CDR3 protein: CASSYQGLRDYEQYF; CDR3 DNA: TGTGCCAGCAGTTATCAAGGGCTCAGGGACTACGAGCAGTACTTC; clone size: .; V gene: TRBV6-2/TRBV6-3; D gene: .; J gene: TRBJ2-7
CDR3 protein: CASSLPGQGFYEQYF; CDR3 DNA: TGCGCCAGCAGCCTTCCGGGACAGGGTTTTTACGAGCAGTACTTC; clone size: few; V gene: TRBV4-1; D gene: TRBD1; J gene: TRBJ2-7
CDR3 protein: CASSPGQVNEKLFF; CDR3 DNA: TGTGCCAGCTCACCGGGACAAGTTAATGAAAAACTGTTTTTT; clone size: .; V gene: TRBV18; D gene: .; J gene: TRBJ1-4
CDR3 protein: CASSPQGIQETQYF; CDR3 DNA: TGCGCCAGCAGCCCACAGGGAATTCAAGAGACCCAGTACTTC; clone size: .; V gene: TRBV5-1; D gene: .; J gene: TRBJ2-5
CDR3 protein: CASSQGAREKLFF; CDR3 DNA: TGTGCCAGCAGTCAGGGGGCGCGGGAAAAACTGTTTTTT; clone size: few; V gene: TRBV12-3/TRBV12-4; D gene: TRBD1; J gene: TRBJ1-4
CDR3 protein: CASSVLGAREKLFF; CDR3 DNA: TGCGCCAGCAGTGTCTTGGGGGCGCGGGAAAAACTGTTTTTT; clone size: .; V gene: TRBV5-1; D gene: .; J gene: TRBJ1-4
CDR3 protein: CASSPSRGRANAYEQYF; CDR3 DNA: TGTGCCAGCTCACCATCAAGGGGGAGAGCGAACGCCTACGAGCAGTACTTC; clone size: .; V gene: TRBV18; D gene: .; J gene: TRBJ2-7
CDR3 protein: CASSQGEINTEAFF; CDR3 DNA: TGTGCCAGCAGCCAAGGCGAGATCAACACTGAAGCTTTCTTT; clone size: few; V gene: TRBV3-1/TRBV3-2; D gene: .; J gene: TRBJ1-1
CDR3 protein: CASSPRGPASNQPQHF; CDR3 DNA: TGTGCCAGCAGCCCCAGGGGGCCTGCGAGCAATCAGCCCCAGCATTTT; clone size: .; V gene: TRBV7-2; D gene: TRBD1; J gene: TRBJ1-5
CDR3 protein: CASSSAENREPQHF; CDR3 DNA: TGTGCCAGCTCATCAGCGGAAAACAGGGAGCCCCAGCATTTT; clone size: few; V gene: TRBV18; D gene: .; J gene: TRBJ1-5
CDR3 protein: CASSPAGGDNQPQHF; CDR3 DNA: TGCGCCAGCAGCCCCGCAGGGGGCGACAATCAGCCCCAGCATTTT; clone size: .; V gene: TRBV5-1; D gene: TRBD1; J gene: TRBJ1-5
CDR3 protein: CASSTSTMNTEAFF; CDR3 DNA: TGCGCCAGCAGCACCTCGACAATGAACACTGAAGCTTTCTTT; clone size: .; V gene: TRBV5-1; D gene: .; J gene: TRBJ1-1
CDR3 protein: CATLRTGNYLYTEAFF; CDR3 DNA: TGTGCCACCTTAAGAACGGGAAATTATCTTTACACTGAAGCTTTCTTT; clone size: .; V gene: TRBV19; D gene: .; J gene: TRBJ1-1
CDR3 protein: CASSPGGSGTEAFF; CDR3 DNA: TGTGCCAGCTCGCCTGGGGGCTCGGGCACTGAAGCTTTCTTT; clone size: .; V gene: TRBV18; D gene: .; J gene: TRBJ1-1